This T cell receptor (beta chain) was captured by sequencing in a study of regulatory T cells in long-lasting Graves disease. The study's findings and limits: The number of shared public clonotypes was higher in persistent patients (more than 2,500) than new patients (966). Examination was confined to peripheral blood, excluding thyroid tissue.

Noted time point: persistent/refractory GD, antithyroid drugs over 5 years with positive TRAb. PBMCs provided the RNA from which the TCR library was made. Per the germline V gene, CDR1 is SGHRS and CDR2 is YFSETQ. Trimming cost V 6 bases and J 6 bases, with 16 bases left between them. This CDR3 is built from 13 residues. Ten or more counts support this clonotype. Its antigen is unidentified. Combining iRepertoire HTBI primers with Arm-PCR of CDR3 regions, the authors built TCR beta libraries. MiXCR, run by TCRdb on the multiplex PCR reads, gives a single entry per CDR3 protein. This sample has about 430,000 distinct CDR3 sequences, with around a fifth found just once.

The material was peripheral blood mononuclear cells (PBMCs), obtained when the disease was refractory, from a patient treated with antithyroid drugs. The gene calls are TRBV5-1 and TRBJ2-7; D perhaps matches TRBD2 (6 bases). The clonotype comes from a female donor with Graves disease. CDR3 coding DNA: TGCGCCAGCACCACGGGCGGAGGGGCCGAGCAGTACTTC. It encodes CASTTGGGAEQYF. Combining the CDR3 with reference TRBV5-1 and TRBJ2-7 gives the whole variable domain KAGVTQTPRYLIKTRGQQVTLSCSPISGHRSVSWYQQTPGQGLQFLFEYFSETQRNKGNFPGRFSGRQFSNSRSEMNVSTLELGDSALYLCASTTGGGAEQYFGPGTRLTVT.